Listed here are 2 T cell receptor beta chains from one sample, sequenced in a study of lymphopenia after photon versus proton radiotherapy. TCRdb's copy holds only in-frame clones and misses some; the assay was immunoSEQ multiplex PCR. The table records tens of thousands of clones, about 90% of them present only once. The sample consisted of peripheral blood, taken from a patient treated with proton-based radiotherapy. The origin of the receptors is a woman between 65 and 79 years old with pancreatic cancer. Some clones in this sample may be carry-over from other donors' samples.

The chain uses TRBV4-1 and TRBJ1-4; no clear D. The V and J ends lost 5 bases and 4 bases respectively, with 11 bases between them. From germline, CDR1 is MGHRA and CDR2 YSYEKL. CDR3 length: 14 residues. Written as DNA, the CDR3 is TGCGCCAGCAGCTACGGAGGGTTTAATGAAAAACTGTTTTTT. Its protein product is CASSYGGFNEKLFF.

The chain carries TRBV18 and TRBJ2-3; possibly TRBD1 for D (6 bases). Germline lookup yields CDR1 KGHSH and CDR2 LQKENI. The V end lost 1 base, the J end lost 1 base, and 12 bases lay between the germline ends. The CDR3 runs 16 residues. The CDR3 region has the DNA TGTGCCAGCTCACCACAGGCAGGGGTTGGCACAGATACGCAGTATTTT. Translating it yields CASSPQAGVGTDTQYF.